This T cell receptor (beta chain) was retrieved from a study of blood T cell repertoires in COVID-19 (dated by TCRdb to 2018 to 2020). Study-level background: Samples from collaborators originated in the United States, Italy and Spain and spanned both the acute and convalescent phases of COVID-19. The material from the prospective study consisted of cDNA or gDNA derived from T cells, B-cell-depleted T cells, or PBMCs. The dataset comprised deeply sampled blood TCRbeta repertoires from subjects exposed to, actively infected with, or recovered from COVID-19. A freely available public database, intended as a resource for researchers studying the immune response to SARS-CoV-2, is where the repertoires were released. Samples came from the ongoing ImmuneRACE study (first 160 participants) plus 1,254 subjects from 6 global collaborators. The sample metadata nearly always contained a de-identified subject ID, COVID-19 status, age in years and sex. Where available, HLA class I and class II types were obtained from metadata supplied by the sample provider rather than from assay-based typing.

Here is what the overall study found, with its caveats: How much clinical and demographic metadata was included differed by source and by participant, and the metadata was provided uncurated.

Measured from the cysteine to the phenylalanine, the CDR3 is 14 residues long. The kept DNA is CDR3 alone, 42 bases in frame from the first base. Trimming leaves V shorter by 4 bases and J shorter by 6 bases, with the junction holding 8 bases beyond the gene matches. CDR1 and CDR2 were assigned from the germline V gene as SGHRS and YFSETQ. Collaborating institutions collected whole blood in K2EDTA tubes following their own protocols. For TCRbeta analysis, collaborator samples were shipped as frozen whole blood, as isolated PBMCs, or as DNA extracted from either sample type. About this clone: Its cognate antigen has yet to be identified. No much larger clone exists at a distance of one base, and base qualities are not known.

TCRbeta CDR3 regions were amplified from genomic DNA using the immunoSEQ Assay, a bias-controlled multiplex PCR. The published analysis was carried out like this. The number of nucleated cells in each sample was estimated from the amplification of reference gene primers within the assay. To quantify the absolute abundance of each unique TCRbeta CDR3 rearrangement, sequence reads were collapsed and filtered. For each sample, productive Simpson clonality was calculated by taking the square root of Simpson's diversity index across productive rearrangements. The immuneACCESS repertoire file appears here via TCRdb, limited to in-frame rearrangements. These files lack a portion of the clones; in checked studies, under half of the deficit traces to unresolved V genes, and the cause of the others is not known. The D gene and trimming were derived from the DNA, and the V and J assignments and clone size from that table. This sample lists about 200,000 clones; more than 75% were detected once. 4% to 5% of the sample is taken by the ten largest.

The TCR originated in a woman aged 80 or older with acute or convalescent COVID-19. The sample taken for sequencing was peripheral blood. Recombination connected TRBV5-1 to TRBJ2-7, with TRBD2 identical over 9 junction bases. The DNA sequence follows: TGCGCCAGCAGCACCGGACTAGCGCCCTCCGAGCAGTACTTC. This is translated as CASSTGLAPSEQYF. The reference TRBV5-1 and TRBJ2-7 proteins fill in what lies around the CDR3, so the full variable domain reads KAGVTQTPRYLIKTRGQQVTLSCSPISGHRSVSWYQQTPGQGLQFLFEYFSETQRNKGNFPGRFSGRQFSNSRSEMNVSTLELGDSALYLCASSTGLAPSEQYFGPGTRLTVT.